These 14 T cell receptor beta chains came from one sample sequenced in a study of T-cell memory formation after mild COVID-19 (dated by TCRdb to the early 2020s). The library was prepared using 5' RACE. The sequencer was an Illumina NovaSeq 6000. The raw public data were reprocessed by TCRdb itself: fastp quality trimming at Q25, MiXCR clonotype calling, in-frame beta chains only. All rows with the same CDR3 protein become a single entry with the most common DNA and genes. The sample table contains about 140,000 distinct CDR3 sequences; only one count was recorded for around 15% of them. Of the sample, more than 25% is held by the ten largest clones. The sample comprised PBMCs or a T cell subset sorted from them (not recorded which). These receptors were obtained from an adult woman who had mild COVID-19 (a few samples of this study predate the infection). The sample titles of this study are shuffled in the database, so cell type and time point are left out; the donor was told from shared clones.

The chain is built from TRBV11-2 and TRBJ2-1; tentative D call: TRBD1 (6 bases). The CDR3 spans 13 residues. Per germline, CDR1 SGHAT and CDR2 FQNNGV. The V gene lost 1 base and the J gene lost 8 bases, with 9 bases spanning the gap. CDR3 amino acids: CASSLVAGDEQFF. Here the CDR3 DNA reads TGTGCCAGCAGCTTAGTGGCAGGGGATGAGCAGTTCTTC. The entire variable domain, with the rest obtained from reference TRBV11-2 and TRBJ2-1, is as follows: EAGVAQSPRYKIIEKRQSVAFWCNPISGHATLYWYQQILGQGPKLLIQFQNNGVVDDSQLPKDRFSAERLKGVDSTLKIQPAKLEDSAVYLCASSLVAGDEQFFGPGTRLTVL.

This chain connects TRBV27 to TRBJ1-1, with D possibly being TRBD1 (6 bases). Trimming took off 3 bases at V and 0 bases at J, with 11 bases between the two ends. CDR3 length: 15 residues. CDR1 is MNHEY and CDR2 is SMNVEV in the germline V gene (reference sequence). The CDR3: CASSLNTGLNTEAFF. The CDR3, as DNA: TGTGCCAGCAGTTTGAATACAGGGTTGAACACTGAAGCTTTCTTT.

This sequence joins TRBV9 and TRBJ2-3, with 10 bases fitting TRBD2. The trim removed 3 bases at V and 1 base at J, leaving 2 bases unmatched. CDR3 length: 15 residues. Germline CDR1 and CDR2: SGDLS and YYNGEE. CDR3 amino acids: CASSAGTSGTDTQYF. DNA for the CDR3: TGTGCCAGCAGCGCCGGGACTAGCGGCACAGATACGCAGTATTTT.

This clonotype appeared many times. V usage is TRBV6-5 and J usage is TRBJ2-1, with 12 bases aligning to TRBD1. J gave up 8 bases and V 6 bases, and 8 bases lay outside the gene matches. CDR1 MNHEY and CDR2 SVGAGI come from the germline V gene. CDR3 length: 15 residues. The CDR3 sequence is CASSHPGQGAYEQFF. The DNA of the CDR3 is TGTGCCAGCAGCCATCCGGGACAGGGGGCTTATGAGCAGTTCTTC.

This clonotype was detected only a few times. The rearrangement links TRBV12-3 or TRBV12-4 to TRBJ1-1, with TRBD1 identical over 10 bases. The CDR3 is 16 amino acids. V shed 3 bases, J shed 6 bases, and the junction held 10 bases outside the gene matches. CDR3 amino acids: CASSLGDRGPYAEAFF. CDR3 sequence (DNA): TGTGCCAGCAGTTTGGGAGACAGGGGGCCTTACGCTGAAGCTTTCTTT.

The V and J genes are TRBV25-1 and TRBJ2-7; 7 bases are shared with TRBD2. The junction had 6 bases not matched to a gene; V was cut back by 0 bases and J by 1 base. Germline CDR1 and CDR2: MGHDK and SYGVNS. The CDR3 covers 16 residues. The CDR3 DNA is TGTGCCAGCAGTGAATACTGGCGGGAGACTTCCTACGAGCAGTACTTC. Its translation is CASSEYWRETSYEQYF.

CDR3 amino acids: CASIPGLAVTGELFF. The CDR3 region has the DNA TGTGCCAGCATTCCGGGACTAGCAGTCACCGGGGAGCTGTTTTTT. The chain links TRBV21-1 to TRBJ2-2; the D call TRBD2 from the table was never checked on the DNA. TRBV21-1 is an annotated pseudogene. There are 15 residues in the CDR3.

In its sample, this clonotype was seen a few times. This chain links TRBV7-3 with TRBJ1-5; D unclear. The CDR3 is made up of 11 amino acids. Between the trimmed V and J ends, which lost 4 bases and 7 bases, there was a span of 5 bases. The V gene's germline CDR1 is SGHTA and CDR2 FQGTGA. DNA for the CDR3: TGTGCCAGCAGCTCGGGCCAGCCCCAGCATTTT. It translates to CASSSGQPQHF. Looking up the rest from reference TRBV7-3 and TRBJ1-5 gives the full variable domain: GAGVSQTPSNKVTEKGKYVELRCDPISGHTALYWYRQSLGQGPEFLIYFQGTGAADDSGLPNDRFFAVRPEGSVSTLKIQRTERGDSAVYLCASSSGQPQHFGDGTRLSIL.

This clonotype was counted only a few times. This chain joins TRBV3-1 and TRBJ2-7; 8 positions match TRBD1. This CDR3 spans 16 amino acids. V gave up 0 bases and J gave up 4 bases; unmatched junction bases: 8. The germline V gene encodes CDR1 LGHDT and CDR2 YNNKEL (reference sequence). CDR3 sequence: CASSQDQGQGWYEQYF. CDR3 nucleotide sequence: TGTGCCAGCAGCCAAGATCAAGGACAGGGCTGGTACGAGCAGTACTTC.

This clonotype showed up just a few times. This chain joins TRBV6-2 or TRBV6-3 and TRBJ2-3; D ambiguous. Germline V gives CDR1 MNHEY, CDR2 SVGEGT. With 4 bases removed from V and 5 bases from J, the gap between germline ends came to 10 bases. The CDR3 is made up of 13 amino acids. The CDR3 region is CASSLVLLDTQYF. The DNA of the CDR3 is TGTGCCAGCAGTTTGGTCCTTCTAGATACGCAGTATTTT.

The chain employs TRBV29-1 and TRBJ2-3; D is unclear. With 7 bases removed from V and 3 bases from J, the gap between germline ends came to 14 bases. The germline gives CDR1 SQVTM, CDR2 ANQGSEA. This CDR3 region has 13 residues. The chain's CDR3 is CSAPACCTDTQYF. DNA for the CDR3: TGCAGCGCCCCGGCGTGCTGTACAGATACGCAGTATTTT.

The table lists this clonotype with a few counts. The gene calls are TRBV27 and TRBJ1-2; no clear D gene. Germline V lookup: CDR1 MNHEY, CDR2 SMNVEV (reference sequence). The CDR3 runs 11 residues. V dropped 0 bases and J dropped 8 bases, with 4 bases sitting between them. In nucleotides, the CDR3 is TGTGCCAGCAGTTTATCTGGGGGCTACACCTTC. It is translated as CASSLSGGYTF.

The genes are TRBV2 and TRBJ2-7; D may be TRBD1 or TRBD2 (5 bases each). The CDR3 has 11 amino acids. Trimming left V 11 bases short and J 9 bases short, with 17 bases between. Germline V lookup: CDR1 SNHLY, CDR2 FYNNEI. The CDR3 region is CALNRDGGQYF. CDR3 nucleotide sequence: TGTGCCCTTAACCGGGACGGCGGGCAGTACTTC.

The rearrangement uses TRBV4-2 and TRBJ2-3; the D is unclear. V gave up 0 bases and J gave up 4 bases, with 5 bases separating them. Germline CDR1 and CDR2: LGHNA and YNFKEQ. The CDR3 totals 13 residues. CDR3 nucleotides: TGTGCCAGCAGCCAAGATTCATCAGATACGCAGTATTTT. It codes for CASSQDSSDTQYF.